This T cell receptor beta chain was documented in a study of shared clonotypes between healthy human individuals. Germline CDR1 and CDR2: LNHNV and YYDKDF (reference sequence). J lost 4 bases, V lost 6 bases, and 8 bases had no gene match. CDR3 length: 14 residues. Clones were read by immunoSEQ multiplex PCR, and TCRdb kept only the in-frame ones, dropping some. Of approximately 470,000 clones listed, almost 80% were seen once; the top ten hold approximately 12%. V usage is TRBV15 and J usage is TRBJ1-2; 7 nucleotides agree with TRBD1. This TCR came from a woman in her thirties or forties in good health. Some clones in this sample may be carry-over from other donors' samples. The sample comprised PBMCs. The CDR3 nucleotides are TGTGCCACCAGTCCCCAGGGGGGGAGCTATGGCTACACCTTC. The encoded protein is CATSPQGGSYGYTF.